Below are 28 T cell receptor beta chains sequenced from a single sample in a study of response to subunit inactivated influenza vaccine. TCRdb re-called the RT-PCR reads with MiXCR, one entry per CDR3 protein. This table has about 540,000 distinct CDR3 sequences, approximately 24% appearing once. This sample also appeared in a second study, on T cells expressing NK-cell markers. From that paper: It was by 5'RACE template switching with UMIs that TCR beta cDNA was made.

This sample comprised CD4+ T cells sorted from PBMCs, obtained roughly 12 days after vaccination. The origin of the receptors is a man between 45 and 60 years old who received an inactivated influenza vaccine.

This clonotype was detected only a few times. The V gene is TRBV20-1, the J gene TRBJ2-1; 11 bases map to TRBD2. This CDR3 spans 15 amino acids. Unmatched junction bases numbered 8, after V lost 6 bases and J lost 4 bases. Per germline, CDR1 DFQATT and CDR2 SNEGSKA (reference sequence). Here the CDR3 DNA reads TGCAGTGCCCCCGGGACTAGCGGAAGATACAATGAGCAGTTCTTC. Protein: CSAPGTSGRYNEQFF.

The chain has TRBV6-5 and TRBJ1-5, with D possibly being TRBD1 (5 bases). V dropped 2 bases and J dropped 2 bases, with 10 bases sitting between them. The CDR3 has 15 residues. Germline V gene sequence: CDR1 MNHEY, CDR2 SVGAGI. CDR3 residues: CASSYGGEGNQPQHF. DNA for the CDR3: TGTGCCAGCAGTTACGGAGGGGAAGGCAATCAGCCCCAGCATTTT.

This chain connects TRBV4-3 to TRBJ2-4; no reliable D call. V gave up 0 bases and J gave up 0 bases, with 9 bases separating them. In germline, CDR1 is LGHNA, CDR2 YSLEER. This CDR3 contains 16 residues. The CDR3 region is CASSQDIGLAKNIQYF. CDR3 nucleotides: TGCGCCAGCAGCCAAGATATAGGGTTAGCCAAAAACATTCAGTACTTC.

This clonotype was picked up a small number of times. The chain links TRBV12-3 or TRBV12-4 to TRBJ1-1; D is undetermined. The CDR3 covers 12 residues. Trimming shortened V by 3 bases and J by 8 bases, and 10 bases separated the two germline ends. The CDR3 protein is CASSFPLSEAFF. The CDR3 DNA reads TGTGCCAGCAGTTTCCCCCTTTCCGAAGCTTTCTTT.

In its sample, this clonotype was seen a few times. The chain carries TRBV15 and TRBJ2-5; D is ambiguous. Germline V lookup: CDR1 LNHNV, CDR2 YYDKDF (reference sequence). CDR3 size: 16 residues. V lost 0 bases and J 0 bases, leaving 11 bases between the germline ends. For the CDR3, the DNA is TGTGCCACCAGCAGAGATACCGGCAGAAACCAAGAGACCCAGTACTTC. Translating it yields CATSRDTGRNQETQYF.

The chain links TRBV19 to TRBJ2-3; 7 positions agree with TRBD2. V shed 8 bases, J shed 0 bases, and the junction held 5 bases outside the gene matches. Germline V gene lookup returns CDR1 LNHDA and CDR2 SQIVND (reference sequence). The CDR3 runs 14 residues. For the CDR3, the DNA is TGTGCCAGTGATAGCGGGCCTAGCACAGATACGCAGTATTTT. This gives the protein CASDSGPSTDTQYF. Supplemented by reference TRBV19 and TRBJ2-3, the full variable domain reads DGGITQSPKYLFRKEGQNVTLSCEQNLNHDAMYWYRQDPGQGLRLIYYSQIVNDFQKGDIAEGYSVSREKKESFPLTVTSAQKNPTAFYLCASDSGPSTDTQYFGPGTRLTVL.

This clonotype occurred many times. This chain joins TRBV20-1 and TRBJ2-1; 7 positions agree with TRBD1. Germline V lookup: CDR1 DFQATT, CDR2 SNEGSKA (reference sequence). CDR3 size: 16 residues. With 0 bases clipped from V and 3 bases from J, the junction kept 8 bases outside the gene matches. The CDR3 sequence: CSARDPGQSSYNEQFF. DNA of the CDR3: TGCAGTGCTAGAGATCCGGGACAGTCCAGCTACAATGAGCAGTTCTTC.

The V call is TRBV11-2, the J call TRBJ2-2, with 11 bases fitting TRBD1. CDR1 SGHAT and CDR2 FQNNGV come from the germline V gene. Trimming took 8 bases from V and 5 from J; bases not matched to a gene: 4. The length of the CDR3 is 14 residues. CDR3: CASGRDRGTGELFF. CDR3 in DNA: TGTGCCAGCGGCCGGGACAGGGGGACCGGGGAGCTGTTTTTT.

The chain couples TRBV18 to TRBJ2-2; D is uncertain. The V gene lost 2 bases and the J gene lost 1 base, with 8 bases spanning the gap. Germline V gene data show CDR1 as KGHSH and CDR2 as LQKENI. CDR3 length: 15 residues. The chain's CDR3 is CASSPVVENTGELFF. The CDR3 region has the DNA TGTGCCAGCTCACCAGTGGTGGAGAACACCGGGGAGCTGTTTTTT.

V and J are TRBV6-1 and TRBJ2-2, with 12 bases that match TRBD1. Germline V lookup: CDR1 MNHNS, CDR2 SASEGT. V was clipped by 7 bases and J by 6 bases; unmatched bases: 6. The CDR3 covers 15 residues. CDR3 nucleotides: TGTGCCAGCAAAGAGGGACAGGGGGCGTCCGGGGAGCTGTTTTTT. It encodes CASKEGQGASGELFF.

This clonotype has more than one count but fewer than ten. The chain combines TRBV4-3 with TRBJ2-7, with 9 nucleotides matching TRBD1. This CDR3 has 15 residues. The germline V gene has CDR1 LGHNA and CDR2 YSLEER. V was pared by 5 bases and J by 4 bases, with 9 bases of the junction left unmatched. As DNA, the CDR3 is TGCGCCAGCAGCGCAACCGGGACAGGGCTGTACGAGCAGTACTTC. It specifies CASSATGTGLYEQYF.

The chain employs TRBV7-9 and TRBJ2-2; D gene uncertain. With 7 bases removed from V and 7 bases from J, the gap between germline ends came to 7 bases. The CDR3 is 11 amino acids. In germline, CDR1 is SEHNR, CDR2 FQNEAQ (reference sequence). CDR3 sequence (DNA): TGTGCCAGCACCCCGGTCGGGGAGCTGTTTTTT. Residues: CASTPVGELFF.

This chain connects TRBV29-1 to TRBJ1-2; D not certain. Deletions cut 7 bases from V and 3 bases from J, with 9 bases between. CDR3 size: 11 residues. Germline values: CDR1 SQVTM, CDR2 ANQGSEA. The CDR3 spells CSGLDYYGYTF. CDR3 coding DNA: TGCAGCGGTCTCGACTACTATGGCTACACCTTC.

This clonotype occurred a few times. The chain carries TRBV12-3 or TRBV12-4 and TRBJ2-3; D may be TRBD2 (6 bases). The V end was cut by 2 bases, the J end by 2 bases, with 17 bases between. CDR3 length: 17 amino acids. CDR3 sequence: CASSLTRGSSDTDTQYF. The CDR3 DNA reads TGTGCCAGCAGTTTAACCCGGGGGTCCAGTGACACAGATACGCAGTATTTT.

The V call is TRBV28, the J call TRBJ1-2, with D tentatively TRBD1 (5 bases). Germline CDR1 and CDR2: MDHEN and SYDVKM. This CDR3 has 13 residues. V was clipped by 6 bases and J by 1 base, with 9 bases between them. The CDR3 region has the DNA TGTGCCAGCAGGATGACAGTTAACTATGGCTACACCTTC. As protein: CASRMTVNYGYTF.

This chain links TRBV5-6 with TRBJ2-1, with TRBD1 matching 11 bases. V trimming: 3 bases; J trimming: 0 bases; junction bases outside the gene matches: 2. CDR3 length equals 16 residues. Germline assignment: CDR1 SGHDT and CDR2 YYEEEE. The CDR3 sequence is CASSWGQGVSYNEQFF. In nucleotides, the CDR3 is TGTGCCAGCAGCTGGGGACAGGGGGTCTCCTACAATGAGCAGTTCTTC. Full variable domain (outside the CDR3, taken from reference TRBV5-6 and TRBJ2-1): DAGVTQSPTHLIKTRGQQVTLRCSPKSGHDTVSWYQQALGQGPQFIFQYYEEEERQRGNFPDRFSGHQFPNYSSELNVNALLLGDSALYLCASSWGQGVSYNEQFFGPGTRLTVL.

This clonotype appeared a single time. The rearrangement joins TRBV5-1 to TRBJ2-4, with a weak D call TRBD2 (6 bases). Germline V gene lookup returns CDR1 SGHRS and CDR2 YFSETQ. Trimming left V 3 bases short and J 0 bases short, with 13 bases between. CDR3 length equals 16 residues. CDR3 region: CASSSQEGLAKNIQYF. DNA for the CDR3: TGCGCCAGCAGCTCGCAAGAGGGACTAGCCAAAAACATTCAGTACTTC. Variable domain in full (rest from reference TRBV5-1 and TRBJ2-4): KAGVTQTPRYLIKTRGQQVTLSCSPISGHRSVSWYQQTPGQGLQFLFEYFSETQRNKGNFPGRFSGRQFSNSRSEMNVSTLELGDSALYLCASSSQEGLAKNIQYFGAGTRLSVL.

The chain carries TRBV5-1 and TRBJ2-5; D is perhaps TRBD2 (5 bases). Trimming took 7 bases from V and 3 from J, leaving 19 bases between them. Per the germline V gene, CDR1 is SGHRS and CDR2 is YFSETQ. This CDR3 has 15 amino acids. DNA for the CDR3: TGCGCCAGCTCCCTGGTGGCTGACGGGGAAGAGACCCAGTACTTC. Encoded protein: CASSLVADGEETQYF.

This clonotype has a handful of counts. The CDR3 loop is CSARGGYNDEQYF. CDR3 coding DNA: TGCAGTGCTAGAGGGGGTTATAATGACGAGCAGTACTTC. The rearrangement joins TRBV20-1 to TRBJ2-7; D unclear. The CDR3 totals 13 residues. CDR1 DFQATT and CDR2 SNEGSKA come from the germline V gene (reference sequence). V was shortened by 1 base and J by 5 bases, with 12 bases between the two germline ends.

For the CDR3, the DNA is TGTGCCAGCGCGAGGGTCGGAGAGACCCAGTACTTC. Amino acid sequence: CASARVGETQYF. The V and J genes are TRBV4-2 and TRBJ2-5; D is possibly TRBD2 (5 bases). The CDR3 runs to 12 residues. The V end lost 8 bases, the J end lost 4 bases, and 11 bases lay between the germline ends. The germline V gene has CDR1 LGHNA and CDR2 YNFKEQ.

In DNA form, the CDR3 reads TGTGCCAGCAACCTCTGGGGCCCGGGTAGCGGAATATCCTACGAGCAGTACTTC. Translating it yields CASNLWGPGSGISYEQYF. The V and J genes are TRBV7-8 and TRBJ2-7; D might be TRBD2 (6 bases). V was shortened by 7 bases and J by 1 base, with 26 bases between the two germline ends. Germline assignment: CDR1 SGHVS and CDR2 FQNEAQ. The CDR3 spans 18 residues. The full variable domain, rest sourced from reference TRBV7-8 and TRBJ2-7, is GAGVSQSPRYKVAKRGQDVALRCDPISGHVSLFWYQQALGQGPEFLTYFQNEAQLDKSGLPSDRFFAERPEGSVSTLKIQRTQQEDSAVYLCASNLWGPGSGISYEQYFGPGTRLTVT.

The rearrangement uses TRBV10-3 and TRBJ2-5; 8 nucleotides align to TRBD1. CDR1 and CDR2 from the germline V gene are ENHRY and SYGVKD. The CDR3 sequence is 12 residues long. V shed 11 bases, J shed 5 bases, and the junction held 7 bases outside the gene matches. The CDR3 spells CASQGAGETQYF. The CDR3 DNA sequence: TGTGCCTCTCAGGGGGCTGGGGAGACCCAGTACTTC.

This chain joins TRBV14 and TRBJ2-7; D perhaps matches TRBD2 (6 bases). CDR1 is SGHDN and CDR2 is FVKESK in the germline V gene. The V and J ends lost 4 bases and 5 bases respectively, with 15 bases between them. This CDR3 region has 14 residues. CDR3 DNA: TGTGCCAGCAGCCTTAGCGGATACGGTAACGAGCAGTACTTC. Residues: CASSLSGYGNEQYF.

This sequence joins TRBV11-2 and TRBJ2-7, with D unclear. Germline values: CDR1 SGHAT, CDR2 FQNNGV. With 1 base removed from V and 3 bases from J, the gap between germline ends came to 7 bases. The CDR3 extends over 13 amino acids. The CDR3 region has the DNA TGTGCCAGCAGCTTAGGTGCTATCTACGAGCAGTACTTC. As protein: CASSLGAIYEQYF.

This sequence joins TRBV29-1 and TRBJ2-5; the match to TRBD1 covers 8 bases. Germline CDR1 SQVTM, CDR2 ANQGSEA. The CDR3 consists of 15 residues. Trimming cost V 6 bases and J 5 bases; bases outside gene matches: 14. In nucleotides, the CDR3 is TGCAGCGTAGCTAGCCGGGACAGGCTTTCGGAGACCCAGTACTTC. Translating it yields CSVASRDRLSETQYF.

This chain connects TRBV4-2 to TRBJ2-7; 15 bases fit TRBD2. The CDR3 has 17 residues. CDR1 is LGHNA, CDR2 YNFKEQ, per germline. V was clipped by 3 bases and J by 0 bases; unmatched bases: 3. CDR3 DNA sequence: TGTGCCAGCAGCCAGGGGACTAGCGGGGGGAGCTCCTACGAGCAGTACTTC. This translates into CASSQGTSGGSSYEQYF.

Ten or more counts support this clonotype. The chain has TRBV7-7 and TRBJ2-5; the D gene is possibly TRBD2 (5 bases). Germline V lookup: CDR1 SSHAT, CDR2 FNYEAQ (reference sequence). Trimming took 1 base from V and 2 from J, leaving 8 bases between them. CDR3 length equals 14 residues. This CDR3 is CASSLVPGQETQYF. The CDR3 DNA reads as TGTGCCAGCAGCTTAGTGCCGGGGCAAGAGACCCAGTACTTC.

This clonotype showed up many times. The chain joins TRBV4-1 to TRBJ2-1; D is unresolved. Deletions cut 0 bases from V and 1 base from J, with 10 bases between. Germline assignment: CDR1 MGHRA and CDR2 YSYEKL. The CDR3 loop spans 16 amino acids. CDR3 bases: TGCGCCAGCAGCCAAGAGGGGTTGGGGTCCTACAATGAGCAGTTCTTC. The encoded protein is CASSQEGLGSYNEQFF.